What follows are 9 T cell receptor beta chains derived from one specimen sequenced in a study of blood T cell repertoires in COVID-19. Produced via immunoSEQ multiplex PCR; TCRdb's table is partial and in-frame only. The repertoire holds about 200,000 clones, 70% to 90% seen once, with 0.75% to 0.95% in the top ten. Sequencing input: peripheral blood. The source of these receptors is a woman aged 70 to 79 with acute or convalescent COVID-19.

The chain carries TRBV28 and TRBJ1-2; TRBD1 might be the D (5 bases). Germline V CDR1 and CDR2: MDHEN, SYDVKM. The CDR3 is 11 amino acids. V was clipped by 6 bases and J by 7 bases, with 9 bases between them. CDR3 loop: CASRKTVGYTF. CDR3 nucleotides: TGTGCCAGCAGAAAGACAGTTGGCTACACCTTC.

This clone was counted once. V and J are TRBV6-6 and TRBJ1-1, with D maybe TRBD1 (6 bases). Trimming pared 2 bases from V and 10 bases from J, leaving 20 bases between. The CDR3 is 15 residues long. Germline values: CDR1 MNHNY, CDR2 SVGAGI (reference sequence). CDR3 loop: CASSYGGYRDIAAFF. The CDR3 nucleotides are TGTGCCAGCAGTTACGGGGGCTACAGGGATATCGCAGCTTTCTTT.

The chain recombines TRBV5-1 with TRBJ1-1, with a tentative D call TRBD1 (5 bases). The CDR3 length is 13 residues. CDR1 is SGHRS and CDR2 is YFSETQ in the germline V gene. The V gene lost 0 bases and the J gene lost 7 bases, with 10 bases spanning the gap. In DNA form, the CDR3 reads TGCGCCAGCAGCTTGGAGGGGCTCCTTGAAGCTTTCTTT. Its protein product is CASSLEGLLEAFF.

This clone has ten or more counts. The chain has TRBV5-4 and TRBJ2-7, with TRBD2 matching 11 bases. Germline trimming cut 4 bases from V and 3 bases from J; bases unmatched to any gene: 6. Germline V CDR1 and CDR2: SGHNT, YYREEE (reference sequence). There are 15 residues in the CDR3. CDR3 residues: CASSQRGTSGYEQYF. The CDR3 nucleotides are TGTGCCAGCAGCCAAAGGGGGACTAGCGGCTACGAGCAGTACTTC. Combining the CDR3 with reference TRBV5-4 and TRBJ2-7 gives the whole variable domain ETGVTQSPTHLIKTRGQQVTLRCSSQSGHNTVSWYQQALGQGPQFIFQYYREEENGRGNFPPRFSGLQFPNYSSELNVNALELDDSALYLCASSQRGTSGYEQYFGPGTRLTVT.

The genes are TRBV2 and TRBJ2-7; a weak D match, TRBD2 (5 bases). CDR3 length: 12 amino acids. V was shortened by 7 bases and J by 7 bases, with 14 bases between the two germline ends. CDR1 and CDR2 from the germline V gene are SNHLY and FYNNEI. CDR3 protein: CASKLQTGEQYF. The CDR3 DNA reads as TGTGCCAGCAAACTTCAGACGGGGGAGCAGTACTTC.

This chain uses TRBV12-3 or TRBV12-4 with TRBJ2-1, with 7 bases aligning to TRBD2. V was pared by 5 bases and J by 2 bases, with 0 bases of the junction left unmatched. The CDR3 extends over 13 amino acids. CDR3 residues: CASSTSAYNEQFF. CDR3 nucleotides: TGTGCCAGCAGTACTAGCGCCTACAATGAGCAGTTCTTC.

This clone came up once. The genes are TRBV10-1 and TRBJ2-3; 8 bases are shared with TRBD2. The CDR3 sequence is 14 residues long. Looked up from germline, CDR1 is WNHNN and CDR2 is SYGVQD (reference sequence). With 4 bases clipped from V and 6 bases from J, the junction kept 6 bases outside the gene matches. The CDR3 sequence: CASSVSASGDTQYF. The CDR3, as DNA: TGCGCCAGCAGTGTGTCGGCTAGCGGGGATACGCAGTATTTT.

The chain has TRBV12-5 and TRBJ2-1, with 9 nucleotides matching TRBD2. The germline V gene has CDR1 LGHNT and CDR2 FRNRAP. This CDR3 has 14 residues. V dropped 5 bases and J dropped 6; count of bases not matched to a gene: 5. DNA of the CDR3: TGTGCTAGTGGTACACTAGCGGGCCTCAATGAGCAGTTCTTC. Translating gives CASGTLAGLNEQFF.

The chain carries TRBV6-4 and TRBJ2-2; tentatively, D is TRBD2 (5 bases). The ends were cut back, 6 bases at V and 6 bases at J, with 14 bases in the middle. The germline gives CDR1 MRHNA, CDR2 SNTAGT. The CDR3 has 14 amino acids. CDR3 nucleotides: TGTGCCAGCAGGACGGAGGATAAAGCCGGGGAGCTGTTTTTT. Translation: CASRTEDKAGELFF.